A single TCR beta chain is shown here with its context. Its antigen is unidentified. TCRdb passed the reads through MiXCR, listing each CDR3 protein once. The sample yields fewer than 900,000 distinct CDR3 sequences, under 35% seen once. This sample was included in a study of T cell repertoires in cytomegalovirus infection. Study-wide context: HLA-C-restricted CMV epitopes, recently identified, and well-studied HLA-B-restricted ones were used by the study.

Trimming removed 6 bases from V and 0 bases from J, with 11 bases in between. Germline loops: CDR1 LNHDA, CDR2 SQIVND (reference sequence). The CDR3 runs to 14 residues. Findings and caveats of the study: Cumulative public TCR beta family frequency identified CMV carriers with the relevant HLA.

The receptor was derived from a human donor in good health (CMV status not recorded). Some clones in this sample may be carry-over from other donors' samples. The chain employs TRBV19 and TRBJ1-2; TRBD1 might be the D (6 bases). Sequences were derived from cultured CD8+ T cells from PBMCs, sampled from culture after CMV antigen stimulation. The CDR3 nucleotides are TGTGCCAGTAGACCCGGGACATCTAACTATGGCTACACCTTC. Translation: CASRPGTSNYGYTF.